The source of this TCR beta chain is a study of OX40 agonist ivuxolimab in advanced cancers. General notes on the study: Ivuxolimab was an agonistic, fully human IgG2 monoclonal antibody directed against OX40 (CD134), a costimulatory receptor. Peripheral TCRbeta sequencing aimed to test whether ivuxolimab altered TCR sequence diversity and caused clonal T-cell expansion. Partial responses occurred in three dose-escalation patients: two with cutaneous melanoma and one with hepatocellular carcinoma. Of the approximately 53 patients in dose escalation, 19 had hepatocellular carcinoma, about 15 had melanoma, 9 had renal cell carcinoma and 9 had head and neck cancer. The paper reports the monotherapy dose-escalation portion (N of about 47 patients) of the phase I ivuxolimab trial. Prior anti-PD-1, anti-PD-L1 or anti-CTLA-4 therapy was permitted, and about two fifths of dose-escalation patients had received checkpoint inhibitors. In the dose-escalation cohort, 70% to 85% of patients were male, and the mean age was approximately 60 years, with a range of about 23 to 90. Intravenous ivuxolimab was administered to patients every 2 weeks at six dose levels: 0.01, 0.1, 0.3, 1.5, 3 and 10 mg/kg.

What the work shows at the level of the full study, not this receptor alone: In the 0.1-3.0 mg/kg groups, partial responders had among the lowest normalized peripheral clonal expansion, particularly in CD8+ T cells. The antigen specificity of the peripheral T cells that underwent clonal expansion was not determined. After ivuxolimab, expanded clones were on average more numerous among CD8+ T cells than among CD4+ T cells. Low levels of normalized T-cell clonal expansion were also seen in some nonresponding patients. At doses of 0.1 to 3.0 mg/kg, clonal expansion of both CD4+ and CD8+ blood T cells was observed from baseline to week 6.

The trial excluded patients who had a history of autoimmune disease or were on systemic immunosuppression. In every dose cohort, peripheral blood was drawn for TCR sequencing at baseline, cycle 4 day 1, and cycle 7 day 1. The samples were taken from a phase I, first-in-human, multicenter, open-label dose-escalation trial of ivuxolimab. Adults with locally advanced or metastatic head and neck squamous cell, hepatocellular, melanoma or renal cell carcinoma were enrolled in the trial. Before TCR sequencing, CD4+ T cells and CD8+ T cells were sorted from peripheral blood as separate populations. For sequencing of the TCRbeta CDR3 region, genomic DNA was extracted from the sorted cells. The immunoSEQ Assay was used for sequencing of TCRbeta CDR3 regions. This is the immuneACCESS table as TCRdb keeps it, with only in-frame sequences that have V and J called. A part of the clones is gone; compared with another copy, unresolved V genes explain less than half, and the rest is unexplained. The sample table contains around 62,000 clones; only one count was recorded for over 65% of them. Around 0.68% of the sample is in the top ten clones.

Deletion took 5 bases off V and 0 bases off J, with a span of 15 bases between the germline ends. From a lookup of the germline V gene, CDR1 and CDR2 are SQVTM and ANQGSEA. From the cysteine up to the phenylalanine, the CDR3 has a length of 15 residues. Only CDR3 DNA is held: 45 bases, read in frame from base 1. A remark on this clone: Its antigen specificity is not known. Base quality data are lacking; no much larger clone is found one base away.

The TCR originated in an adult with an advanced solid tumor such as melanoma, head and neck, liver or kidney cancer. The source material was CD4+ or CD8+ T cells sorted from blood, sampled in a trial of the OX40 agonist ivuxolimab. The chain was built from TRBV29-1 and TRBJ2-3; there is no confident call for the D gene. The DNA reads as follows: TGCAGCGTTTCCAGACCTGCTGGTAGCACAGATACGCAGTATTTT. This codes for CSVSRPAGSTDTQYF.